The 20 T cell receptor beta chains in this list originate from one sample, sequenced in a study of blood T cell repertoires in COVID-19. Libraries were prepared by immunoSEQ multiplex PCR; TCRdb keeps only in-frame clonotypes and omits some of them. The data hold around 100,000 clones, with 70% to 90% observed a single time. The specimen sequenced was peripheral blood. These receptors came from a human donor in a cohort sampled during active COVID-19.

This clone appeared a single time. CDR3 bases: TGTGCCAGCAGGACCGCAGCGACAGTTAACTATGGCTACACCTTC. It is translated as CASRTAATVNYGYTF. The chain joins TRBV4-2 to TRBJ1-2, with D possibly being TRBD1 (5 bases). The CDR3 contains 15 residues. Between the trimmed V and J ends, which lost 6 bases and 1 base, there was a span of 15 bases. In germline, CDR1 is LGHNA, CDR2 YNFKEQ.

CDR3 sequence reads: CASRKLVSTDTQYF. DNA of the CDR3: TGTGCCAGCAGAAAACTAGTAAGCACAGATACGCAGTATTTT. This chain connects TRBV28 to TRBJ2-3, with D tentatively TRBD2 (5 bases). Trimming removed 6 bases at V and 0 bases at J, with 10 bases between. The CDR3 contains 14 residues. Germline CDR1 reads MDHEN; CDR2 reads SYDVKM.

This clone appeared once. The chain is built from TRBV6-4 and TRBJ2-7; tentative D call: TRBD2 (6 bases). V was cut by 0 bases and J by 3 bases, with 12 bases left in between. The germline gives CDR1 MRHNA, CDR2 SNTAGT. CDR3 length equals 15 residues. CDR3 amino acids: CASSDSSGGFYEQYF. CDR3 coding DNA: TGTGCCAGCAGTGACTCCAGCGGAGGGTTCTACGAGCAGTACTTC.

The CDR3 sequence is CASRLAGSYEQYF. The CDR3 DNA reads as TGTGCCAGCCGTTTAGCGGGGTCCTACGAGCAGTACTTC. The chain uses TRBV3-1 (or the pseudogene TRBV3-2) and TRBJ2-7; 8 nucleotides agree with TRBD2. The CDR3 sequence is 13 residues long. V lost 8 bases, J lost 1 base, and 4 bases stayed unmatched. Germline CDR1 LGHDT, CDR2 YNNKEL (reference sequence).

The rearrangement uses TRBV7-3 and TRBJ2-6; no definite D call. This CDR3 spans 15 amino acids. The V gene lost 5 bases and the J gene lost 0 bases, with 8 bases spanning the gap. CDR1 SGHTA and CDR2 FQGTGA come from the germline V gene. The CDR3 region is CASSLEASGANVLTF. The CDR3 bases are TGTGCCAGCAGCCTTGAGGCCTCTGGGGCCAACGTCCTGACTTTC.

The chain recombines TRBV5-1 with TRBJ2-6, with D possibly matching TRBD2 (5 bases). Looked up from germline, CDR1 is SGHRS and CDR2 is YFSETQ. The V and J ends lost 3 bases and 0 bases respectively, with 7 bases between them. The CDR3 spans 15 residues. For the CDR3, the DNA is TGCGCCAGCAGCTCGGACTCCTCTGGGGCCAACGTCCTGACTTTC. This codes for CASSSDSSGANVLTF.

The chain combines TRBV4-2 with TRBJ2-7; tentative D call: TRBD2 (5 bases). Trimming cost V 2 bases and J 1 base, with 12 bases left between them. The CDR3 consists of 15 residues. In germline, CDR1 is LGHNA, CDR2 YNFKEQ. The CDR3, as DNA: TGTGCCAGCAGCCAATACTCCGGGGTGTCCTACGAGCAGTACTTC. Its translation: CASSQYSGVSYEQYF.

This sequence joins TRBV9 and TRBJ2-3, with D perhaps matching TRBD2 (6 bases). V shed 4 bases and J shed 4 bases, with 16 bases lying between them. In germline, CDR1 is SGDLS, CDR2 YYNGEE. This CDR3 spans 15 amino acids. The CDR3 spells CASSPRGTWADTQYF. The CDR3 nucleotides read TGTGCCAGCAGCCCCCGGGGGACGTGGGCAGATACGCAGTATTTT.

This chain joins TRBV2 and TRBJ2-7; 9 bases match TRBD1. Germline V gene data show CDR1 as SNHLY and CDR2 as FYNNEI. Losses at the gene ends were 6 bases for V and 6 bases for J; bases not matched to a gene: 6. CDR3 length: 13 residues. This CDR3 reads CASSKVGQGEQYF. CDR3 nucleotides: TGTGCCAGCAGCAAAGTGGGACAGGGCGAGCAGTACTTC.

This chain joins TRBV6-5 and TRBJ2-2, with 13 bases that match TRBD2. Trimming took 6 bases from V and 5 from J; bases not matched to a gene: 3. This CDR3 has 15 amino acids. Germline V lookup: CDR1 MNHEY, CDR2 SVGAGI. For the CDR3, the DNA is TGTGCCAGCAGGACTAGCGGGAGGTATACCGGGGAGCTGTTTTTT. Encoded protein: CASRTSGRYTGELFF.

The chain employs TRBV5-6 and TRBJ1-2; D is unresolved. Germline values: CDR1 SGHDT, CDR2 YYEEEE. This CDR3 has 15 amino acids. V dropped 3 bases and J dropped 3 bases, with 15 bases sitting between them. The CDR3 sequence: CASSSQITPHYGYTF. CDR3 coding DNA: TGTGCCAGCAGCTCCCAGATTACACCGCACTATGGCTACACCTTC.

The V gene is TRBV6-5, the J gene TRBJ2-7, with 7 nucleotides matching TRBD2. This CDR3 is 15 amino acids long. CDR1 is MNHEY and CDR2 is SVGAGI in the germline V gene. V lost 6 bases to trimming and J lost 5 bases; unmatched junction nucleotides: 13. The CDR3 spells CASRRKRDFFHEQYF. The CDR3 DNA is TGTGCCAGCAGACGCAAGCGGGACTTTTTCCACGAGCAGTACTTC.

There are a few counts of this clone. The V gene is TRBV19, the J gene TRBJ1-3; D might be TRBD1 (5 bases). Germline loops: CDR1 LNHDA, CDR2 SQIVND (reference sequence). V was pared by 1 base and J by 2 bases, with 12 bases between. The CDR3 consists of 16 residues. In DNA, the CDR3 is TGTGCCAGTAGTATAGCTCGCCAGGGAACTGGAAACACCATATATTTT. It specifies CASSIARQGTGNTIYF.

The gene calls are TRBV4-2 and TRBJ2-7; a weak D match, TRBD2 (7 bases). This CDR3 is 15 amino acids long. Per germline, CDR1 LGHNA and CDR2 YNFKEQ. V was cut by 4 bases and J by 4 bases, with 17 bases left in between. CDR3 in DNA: TGTGCCAGCAGCCCCATAGGGGGGGGTTTATACGAGCAGTACTTC. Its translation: CASSPIGGGLYEQYF.

The CDR3 loop is CASSHGDRNTEAFF. In DNA, the CDR3 is TGTGCCAGCAGCCACGGGGACAGGAACACTGAAGCTTTCTTT. The chain is built from TRBV4-2 and TRBJ1-1, with 7 bases that match TRBD1. The ends lost 3 bases at V and 1 base at J; junction bases unmatched: 2. Germline V CDR1 and CDR2: LGHNA, YNFKEQ. This CDR3 contains 14 residues.

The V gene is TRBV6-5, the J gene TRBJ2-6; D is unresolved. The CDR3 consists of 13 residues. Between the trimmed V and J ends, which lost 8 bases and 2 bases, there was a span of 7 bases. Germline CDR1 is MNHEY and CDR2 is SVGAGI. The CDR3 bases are TGTGCCAGCCGATCGGCTGGGGCCAACGTCCTGACTTTC. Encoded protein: CASRSAGANVLTF.

The CDR3 region has the DNA TGTGCCAGCAGCTTGGGTAGGGAGGTGAATGAGCAGTTCTTC. It codes for CASSLGREVNEQFF. The rearrangement joins TRBV5-4 to TRBJ2-1, with TRBD2 as a possible D gene (6 bases). The CDR3 is 14 amino acids. V was trimmed by 0 bases and J by 7 bases, leaving 11 bases between them. The germline CDR1 and CDR2 sequences are SGHNT and YYREEE (reference sequence).

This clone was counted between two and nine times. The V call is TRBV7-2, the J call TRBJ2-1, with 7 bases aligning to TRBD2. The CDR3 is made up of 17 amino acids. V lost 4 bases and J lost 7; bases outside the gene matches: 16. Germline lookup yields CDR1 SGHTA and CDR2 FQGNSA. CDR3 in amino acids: CASSSGEGVWFRNEQFF. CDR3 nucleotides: TGTGCCAGCAGCTCGGGGGAGGGAGTTTGGTTTCGTAATGAGCAGTTCTTC.

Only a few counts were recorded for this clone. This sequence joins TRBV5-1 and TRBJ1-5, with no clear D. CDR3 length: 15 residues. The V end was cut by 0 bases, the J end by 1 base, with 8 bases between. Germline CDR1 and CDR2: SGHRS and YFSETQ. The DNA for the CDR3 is TGCGCCAGCAGCTTGGGAGGGTTGAGCAATCAGCCCCAGCATTTT. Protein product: CASSLGGLSNQPQHF.

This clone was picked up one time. The CDR3 DNA reads TGCAGTGCTAGTCGCGGGGGCAACTTAGGATCTGGCTACACCTTC. Protein: CSASRGGNLGSGYTF. The rearrangement joins TRBV20-1 to TRBJ1-2, with a possible D match to TRBD1 (6 bases). The CDR3 length is 15 residues. Germline assignment: CDR1 DFQATT and CDR2 SNEGSKA (reference sequence). Trimming stripped 3 bases from V and 7 bases from J, with 21 bases between.